Sequencing of this TCR beta chain was carried out in a study of T cell responses to AZD1222 COVID-19 vaccine. Findings and caveats of the study: Following two doses of AZD1222, Spike-specific TCR breadth and depth rose. Repertoires were collected only later (after the peak T cell response had occurred). Regions left unmutated in variants are reportedly the target of nearly half of spike-specific TCRs. Baseline seropositivity characterized only six AZD1222 recipients.

Using immunoSEQ multiplex PCR, the repertoire was profiled, and TCRdb retains in-frame clones only, with some absent. The table includes roughly 100,000 clones, 80% to 95% detected once. Concerning this clone itself: Its specificity is unknown.

The TCR was taken from an adult who received the AZD1222 COVID-19 vaccine. The sample here was peripheral blood, taken 28 days after the second AZD1222 dose.

The CDR3 region has the DNA TGTGCCAGCAGCGGAAGCGGGGGGGCCGGAAATGAGCAGTTCTTC. Its protein product is CASSGSGGAGNEQFF. The V gene is TRBV6-2 or TRBV6-3, the J gene TRBJ2-1; 10 bases are shared with TRBD2. Germline V gene sequence: CDR1 MNHEY, CDR2 SVGEGT. This CDR3 has 15 amino acids. V was pared by 6 bases and J by 7 bases, with 9 bases of the junction left unmatched.